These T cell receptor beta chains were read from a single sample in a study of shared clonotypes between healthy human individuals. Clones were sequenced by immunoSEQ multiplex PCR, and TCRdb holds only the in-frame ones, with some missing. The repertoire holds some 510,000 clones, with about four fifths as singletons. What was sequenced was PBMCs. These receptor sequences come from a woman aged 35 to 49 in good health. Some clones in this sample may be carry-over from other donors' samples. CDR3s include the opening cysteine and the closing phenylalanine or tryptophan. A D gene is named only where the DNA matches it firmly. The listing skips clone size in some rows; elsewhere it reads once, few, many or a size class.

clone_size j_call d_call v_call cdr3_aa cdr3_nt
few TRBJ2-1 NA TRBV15 CATSRDPLTRDSYNEQFF TGTGCCACCAGCAGAGATCCCCTAACTAGGGACTCCTACAATGAGCAGTTCTTC
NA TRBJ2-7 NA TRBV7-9 CASSFSGTEAYEQYF TGTGCCAGCAGCTTCTCCGGGACGGAAGCCTACGAGCAGTACTTC
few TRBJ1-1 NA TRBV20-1 CSARGMNEAFF TGCAGTGCTAGAGGTATGAATGAAGCTTTCTTT
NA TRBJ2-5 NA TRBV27 CASSLWTGQTQETQYF TGTGCCAGCAGTTTATGGACCGGACAGACTCAAGAGACCCAGTACTTC
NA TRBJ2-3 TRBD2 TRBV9 CASSPVSGRTDTQYF TGTGCCAGCAGCCCAGTTAGCGGGAGAACAGATACGCAGTATTTT
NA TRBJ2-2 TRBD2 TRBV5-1 CASSLERGHGELFF TGCGCCAGCAGCTTGGAGCGGGGGCACGGGGAGCTGTTTTTT
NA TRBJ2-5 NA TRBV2 CASSGTQRGTQYF TGTGCCAGCAGTGGGACGCAGCGAGGGACCCAGTACTTC
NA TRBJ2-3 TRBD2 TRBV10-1 CAGPLAGPHRTDTQYF TGCGCCGGACCCTTAGCGGGCCCGCACCGCACAGATACGCAGTATTTT
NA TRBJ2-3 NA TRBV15 CATSRDRPTDTQYF TGTGCCACCAGCAGAGACAGGCCCACAGATACGCAGTATTTT
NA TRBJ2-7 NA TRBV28 CASSFGKHEQYF TGTGCCAGCAGTTTTGGCAAGCACGAGCAGTACTTC
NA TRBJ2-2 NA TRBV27 CASNPWGTGELFF TGTGCCAGCAACCCATGGGGCACCGGGGAGCTGTTTTTT
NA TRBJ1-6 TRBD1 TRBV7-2 CASSLTEGADNSPLHF TGTGCCAGCAGCTTAACGGAGGGGGCAGATAATTCACCCCTCCACTTT
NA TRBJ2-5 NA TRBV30 CAWSKGANRETQYF TGTGCCTGGAGTAAAGGGGCTAATCGAGAGACCCAGTACTTC
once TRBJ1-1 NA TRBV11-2 CASSYSGGIKTEAFF TGTGCCAGCAGTTACAGCGGTGGCATCAAAACAGAAGCTTTCTTT
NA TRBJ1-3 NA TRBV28 CASSLGTVRGTGFRSGNTIYF TGTGCCAGCAGTTTAGGGACCGTACGGGGCACCGGTTTTCGCTCTGGAAACACCATATATTTT
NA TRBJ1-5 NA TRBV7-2 CASSLGVSQPQHF TGTGCCAGCAGCTTAGGGGTTAGTCAGCCCCAGCATTTT
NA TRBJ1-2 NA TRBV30 CAWSDQGRYYGYTF TGTGCCTGGAGTGATCAGGGGCGATATTATGGCTACACCTTC
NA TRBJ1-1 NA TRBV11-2 CASSYPGNMNTEAFF TGTGCCAGCAGCTACCCAGGGAATATGAACACTGAAGCTTTCTTT
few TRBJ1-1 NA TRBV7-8 CASSLALGPNTEAFF TGTGCCAGCAGCTTAGCCCTCGGACCGAACACTGAAGCTTTCTTT
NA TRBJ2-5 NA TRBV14 CASSRRTSIKETQYF TGTGCCAGCAGCCGCCGGACATCTATCAAGGAGACCCAGTACTTC
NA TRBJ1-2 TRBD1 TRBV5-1 CASSPQGNYGYTF TGCGCCAGCAGCCCACAGGGGAACTATGGCTACACCTTC
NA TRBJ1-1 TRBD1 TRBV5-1 CASSFGTGGMNTEAFF TGCGCCAGCAGCTTCGGGACAGGGGGAATGAACACTGAAGCTTTCTTT
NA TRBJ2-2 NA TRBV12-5 CASGLGPRTGELFF TGTGCTAGTGGACTAGGCCCGAGGACCGGGGAGCTGTTTTTT
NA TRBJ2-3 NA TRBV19 CASSRNLPDTQYF TGTGCCAGTAGCCGCAATCTTCCGGATACGCAGTATTTT
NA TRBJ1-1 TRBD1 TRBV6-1 CASRRTGRNTEAFF TGTGCCAGCAGGAGGACAGGCCGGAACACTGAAGCTTTCTTT
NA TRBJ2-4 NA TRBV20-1 CSALTLNIQYF TGCAGTGCCCTAACGCTAAACATTCAGTACTTC
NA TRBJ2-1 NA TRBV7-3 CASSTEGGRGQFF TGTGCCAGCAGTACCGAAGGTGGGCGAGGGCAGTTCTTC
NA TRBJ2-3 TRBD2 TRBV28 CASSLDYSGRAGDTQYF TGTGCCAGCAGTCTTGATTATAGCGGGAGGGCCGGCGATACGCAGTATTTT
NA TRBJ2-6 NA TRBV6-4 CASSVTSGANVLTF TGTGCCAGCAGTGTTACCTCTGGGGCCAACGTCCTGACTTTC
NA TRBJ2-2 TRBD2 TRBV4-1 CASSQSGTSEPNTGELFF TGCGCCAGCAGCCAATCAGGGACTAGCGAACCGAACACCGGGGAGCTGTTTTTT